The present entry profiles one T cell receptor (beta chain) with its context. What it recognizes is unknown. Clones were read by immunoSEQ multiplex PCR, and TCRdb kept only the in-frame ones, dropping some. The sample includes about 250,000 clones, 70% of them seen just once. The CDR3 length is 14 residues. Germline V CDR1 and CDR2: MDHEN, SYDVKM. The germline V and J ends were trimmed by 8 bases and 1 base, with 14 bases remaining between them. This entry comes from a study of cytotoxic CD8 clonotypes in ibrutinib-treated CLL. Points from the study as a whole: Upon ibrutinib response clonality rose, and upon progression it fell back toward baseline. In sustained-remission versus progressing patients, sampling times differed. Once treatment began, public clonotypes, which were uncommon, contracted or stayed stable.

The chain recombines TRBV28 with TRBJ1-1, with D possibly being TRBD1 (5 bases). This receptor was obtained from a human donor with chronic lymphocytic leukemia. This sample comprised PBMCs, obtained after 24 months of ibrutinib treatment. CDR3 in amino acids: CASGSTEPNTEAFF. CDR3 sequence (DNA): TGTGCCAGCGGCTCGACAGAGCCGAACACTGAAGCTTTCTTT.